A single sample is the source of the 25 T cell receptor beta chains below, sequenced in a study of blood T cell repertoires in COVID-19. Assay: immunoSEQ multiplex PCR; the TCRdb copy retains only in-frame clones and omits some. The sample carries fewer than 45,000 clones, 70% to 90% recorded once. Sample: peripheral blood. The receptors were gathered from a human donor in a cohort sampled during active COVID-19.

The chain recombines TRBV7-9 with TRBJ1-4, with 7 positions matching TRBD1. The germline V gene encodes CDR1 SEHNR and CDR2 FQNEAQ (reference sequence). The junction had 2 bases not matched to a gene; V was cut back by 0 bases and J by 4 bases. This CDR3 is 15 amino acids long. The CDR3 here is CASSLATGLNEKLFF. DNA for the CDR3: TGTGCCAGCAGCTTAGCGACAGGGCTTAATGAAAAACTGTTTTTT. Looking up the rest from reference TRBV7-9 and TRBJ1-4 gives the full variable domain: DTGVSQNPRHKITKRGQNVTFRCDPISEHNRLYWYRQTLGQGPEFLTYFQNEAQLEKSRLLSDRFSAERPKGSFSTLEIQRTEQGDSAMYLCASSLATGLNEKLFFGSGTQLSVL.

CDR3 DNA: TGTGCCAGCAGCTTGGTGGGCCCTGGGGCCAACGTCCTGACTTTC. Its protein is CASSLVGPGANVLTF. The chain joins TRBV5-6 to TRBJ2-6, with D hard to call. CDR1 and CDR2 from the germline V gene are SGHDT and YYEEEE. This CDR3 has 15 residues. The V end lost 0 bases, the J end lost 2 bases, and 6 bases lay between the germline ends.

The chain is built from TRBV9 and TRBJ2-1; D might be TRBD2 (7 bases). V lost 0 bases, J lost 4 bases, and 14 bases lay in between. This CDR3 is built from 16 residues. Germline lookup yields CDR1 SGDLS and CDR2 YYNGEE. CDR3 in amino acids: CASSVVGGAGYNEQFF. DNA for the CDR3: TGTGCCAGCAGCGTAGTAGGGGGGGCCGGTTACAATGAGCAGTTCTTC.

This clone showed up just once. This sequence joins TRBV19 and TRBJ2-2, with 8 bases aligning to TRBD2. Unmatched junction bases numbered 4, after V lost 6 bases and J lost 1 base. The CDR3 covers 15 residues. Germline lookup yields CDR1 LNHDA and CDR2 SQIVND (reference sequence). This chain's CDR3 is CASSQAGGNTGELFF. CDR3 sequence (DNA): TGTGCCAGTAGCCAGGCGGGGGGGAACACCGGGGAGCTGTTTTTT.

This clone was recorded only once. The chain has TRBV10-2 and TRBJ1-6, with no clear D. V was trimmed by 8 bases and J by 9 bases, leaving 2 bases between them. From germline, CDR1 is WSHSY and CDR2 SAAADI. The CDR3 covers 9 residues. CDR3 residues: CASRSPLHF. DNA of the CDR3: TGCGCCAGCCGTTCACCCCTCCACTTT.

The chain links TRBV29-1 to TRBJ2-5, with D possibly TRBD2 on 6 matching bases. Germline V gene sequence: CDR1 SQVTM, CDR2 ANQGSEA. This CDR3 is 12 amino acids long. V lost 6 bases, J lost 4 bases, and 12 bases lay in between. The CDR3 region is CSVRQGGETQYF. The CDR3 DNA reads TGCAGCGTCCGGCAGGGAGGAGAGACCCAGTACTTC.

This chain connects TRBV27 to TRBJ2-2; TRBD1 aligns across 8 bases. J was trimmed by 5 bases and V by 5 bases; bases with no gene match: 10. CDR1 is MNHEY, CDR2 SMNVEV, per germline (reference sequence). This CDR3 has 16 residues. The CDR3 DNA is TGTGCCAGCAGTCCCCCGGACAGGGCTCTTACCGGGGAGCTGTTTTTT. It is translated as CASSPPDRALTGELFF.

V is TRBV7-9 and J is TRBJ2-7; the match to TRBD2 covers 10 bases. V gave up 3 bases and J gave up 4 bases; unmatched junction bases: 9. Germline loops: CDR1 SEHNR, CDR2 FQNEAQ (reference sequence). The CDR3 loop spans 16 amino acids. The CDR3 is CASSFSPGLAVYEQYF. CDR3 nucleotide sequence: TGTGCCAGCAGCTTTTCCCCCGGACTAGCGGTTTACGAGCAGTACTTC.

The CDR3 reads CASSSTSGEETQYF. The CDR3 DNA reads as TGTGCCAGCTCGTCGACTAGCGGGGAAGAGACCCAGTACTTC. The chain couples TRBV18 to TRBJ2-5; 11 nucleotides align to TRBD2. V was pared by 6 bases and J by 3 bases, with 3 bases of the junction left unmatched. CDR3 length equals 14 residues. Germline CDR1 reads KGHSH; CDR2 reads LQKENI.

The chain links TRBV10-3 to TRBJ2-1; D is perhaps TRBD2 (7 bases). Germline V CDR1 and CDR2: ENHRY, SYGVKD. CDR3 size: 15 residues. The ends were cut back, 6 bases at V and 3 bases at J, with 15 bases in the middle. The CDR3 sequence is CAISRRGAVYNEQFF. The CDR3 DNA is TGTGCCATCAGCAGACGGGGGGCCGTCTACAATGAGCAGTTCTTC.

The rearrangement uses TRBV6-1 and TRBJ1-5; TRBD1 is a possible D gene (5 bases). The CDR3 consists of 17 residues. Germline CDR1 reads MNHNS; CDR2 reads SASEGT. Trimming shortened V by 3 bases and J by 0 bases, and 15 bases separated the two germline ends. The CDR3 coding sequence is TGTGCCAGCAGTGAGACCACACAGGCATATAGCAATCAGCCCCAGCATTTT. Translated: CASSETTQAYSNQPQHF.

The genes are TRBV2 and TRBJ1-2; D perhaps matches TRBD1 (5 bases). Trimming removed 7 bases at V and 4 bases at J, with 16 bases between. The V gene's germline CDR1 is SNHLY and CDR2 FYNNEI. This CDR3 is 14 amino acids long. The CDR3 spells CASILQGSSYGYTF. CDR3 nucleotide sequence: TGTGCCAGCATCCTTCAGGGTTCATCCTATGGCTACACCTTC.

V is TRBV7-8 and J is TRBJ1-4; tentatively, D is TRBD1 (5 bases). The germline V gene has CDR1 SGHVS and CDR2 FQNEAQ. Trimming took 5 bases from V and 8 from J, leaving 12 bases between them. This CDR3 has 13 residues. In DNA form, the CDR3 reads TGTGCCAGCAGCGGGACTCACGGGGAAAAACTGTTTTTT. This codes for CASSGTHGEKLFF.

This clone has a single count. V gene TRBV24-1 combines with J gene TRBJ2-3; possibly TRBD2 for D (5 bases). Germline CDR1 is KGHDR and CDR2 is SFDVKD. CDR3 length: 15 amino acids. The V and J ends lost 5 bases and 0 bases respectively, with 11 bases between them. CDR3: CATSGPGTSTDTQYF. The CDR3 nucleotides are TGTGCCACCAGTGGGCCGGGAACTAGCACAGATACGCAGTATTTT.

The chain recombines TRBV24-1 with TRBJ2-5; perhaps TRBD2 as D (6 bases). The germline V and J ends were trimmed by 2 bases and 5 bases, with 14 bases remaining between them. CDR1 and CDR2 (germline): KGHDR, SFDVKD. The CDR3 totals 15 residues. CDR3 loop: CATSDSGTRGETQYF. The CDR3 DNA sequence: TGTGCCACCAGTGATTCGGGGACCCGGGGGGAGACCCAGTACTTC.

The chain recombines TRBV4-1 with TRBJ2-5; 8 nucleotides match TRBD1. This CDR3 is 18 amino acids long. Per the germline V gene, CDR1 is MGHRA and CDR2 is YSYEKL. J gave up 5 bases and V 2 bases, and 16 bases lay outside the gene matches. The CDR3 DNA follows: TGCGCCAGCAGCCAAACAGGGTGGACAGGGACTGGCGGCGAGACCCAGTACTTC. This gives the protein CASSQTGWTGTGGETQYF.

The chain has TRBV19 and TRBJ1-2; 8 bases are shared with TRBD1. The CDR3 spans 17 residues. The V gene's germline CDR1 is LNHDA and CDR2 SQIVND (reference sequence). V was pared by 5 bases and J by 4 bases, with 15 bases of the junction left unmatched. The CDR3 bases are TGTGCCAGTAGTGAAACGGCAGGGGGCTCTTTCGGCTATGGCTACACCTTC. Translated: CASSETAGGSFGYGYTF.

The rearrangement links TRBV2 to TRBJ1-6; 7 nucleotides match TRBD1. CDR3 length: 14 residues. The germline V gene encodes CDR1 SNHLY and CDR2 FYNNEI. The J segment lost 7 bases and the V segment lost 5 bases, leaving 5 bases of the junction unmatched. CDR3 residues: CASSRQGENSPLHF. CDR3 sequence (DNA): TGTGCCAGCAGTCGTCAGGGGGAGAATTCACCCCTCCACTTT.

V usage is TRBV5-1 and J usage is TRBJ2-3, with D maybe TRBD1 (5 bases). Trimming left V 0 bases short and J 0 bases short, with 8 bases between. The length of the CDR3 is 15 residues. The germline CDR1 and CDR2 sequences are SGHRS and YFSETQ. This CDR3 is CASSLEGSSTDTQYF. For the CDR3, the DNA is TGCGCCAGCAGCTTGGAGGGGTCTAGCACAGATACGCAGTATTTT. The whole variable domain, remainder taken from reference TRBV5-1 and TRBJ2-3, is KAGVTQTPRYLIKTRGQQVTLSCSPISGHRSVSWYQQTPGQGLQFLFEYFSETQRNKGNFPGRFSGRQFSNSRSEMNVSTLELGDSALYLCASSLEGSSTDTQYFGPGTRLTVL.

The DNA of the CDR3 is TGTGCCAGCAGCGTATCTAGCGGGGGGGCAGCAGATACGCAGTATTTT. Protein sequence: CASSVSSGGAADTQYF. This chain connects TRBV9 to TRBJ2-3, with 12 nucleotides matching TRBD2. The CDR3 sequence is 16 residues long. Germline CDR1 is SGDLS and CDR2 is YYNGEE. J was trimmed by 4 bases and V by 1 base; bases with no gene match: 4.

The rearrangement uses TRBV19 and TRBJ1-1; possible D gene TRBD1, 6 bases. The CDR3 covers 13 residues. The germline V gene encodes CDR1 LNHDA and CDR2 SQIVND (reference sequence). Between the trimmed V and J ends, which lost 3 bases and 3 bases, there was a span of 8 bases. The CDR3 is CASSMNRDTEAFF. The CDR3 region has the DNA TGTGCCAGTAGTATGAACAGGGACACTGAAGCTTTCTTT. The whole variable domain, remainder taken from reference TRBV19 and TRBJ1-1, is DGGITQSPKYLFRKEGQNVTLSCEQNLNHDAMYWYRQDPGQGLRLIYYSQIVNDFQKGDIAEGYSVSREKKESFPLTVTSAQKNPTAFYLCASSMNRDTEAFFGQGTRLTVV.

This clone appeared once. The chain links TRBV5-6 to TRBJ1-3; D is undetermined. The V end was cut by 0 bases, the J end by 0 bases, with 10 bases between. Germline V lookup: CDR1 SGHDT, CDR2 YYEEEE. The CDR3 contains 16 residues. CDR3 nucleotides: TGTGCCAGCAGCTTGGGGGGAGTCGGCTCTGGAAACACCATATATTTT. Translation gives CASSLGGVGSGNTIYF. Full variable domain (remainder filled in from reference TRBV5-6 and TRBJ1-3): DAGVTQSPTHLIKTRGQQVTLRCSPKSGHDTVSWYQQALGQGPQFIFQYYEEEERQRGNFPDRFSGHQFPNYSSELNVNALLLGDSALYLCASSLGGVGSGNTIYFGEGSWLTVV.

This chain links TRBV7-3 with TRBJ2-3; 16 nucleotides agree with TRBD2. Germline values: CDR1 SGHTA, CDR2 FQGTGA. This CDR3 is 15 amino acids long. V dropped 1 base and J dropped 12; count of bases not matched to a gene: 4. CDR3 sequence: CASSLRGTSGGAQYF. Here the CDR3 DNA reads TGTGCCAGCAGCTTAAGAGGGACTAGCGGGGGGGCCCAGTATTTT. Combining the CDR3 with reference TRBV7-3 and TRBJ2-3 gives the whole variable domain GAGVSQTPSNKVTEKGKYVELRCDPISGHTALYWYRQSLGQGPEFLIYFQGTGAADDSGLPNDRFFAVRPEGSVSTLKIQRTERGDSAVYLCASSLRGTSGGAQYFGPGTRLTVL.

Here the CDR3 DNA reads TGTGCCAGCAGTGACTCCCGTTCCGCGGGGGAGACCCAGTACTTC. This translates into CASSDSRSAGETQYF. The V and J genes are TRBV6-4 and TRBJ2-5, with a possible D match to TRBD2 (6 bases). CDR1 and CDR2 from the germline V gene are MRHNA and SNTAGT. The CDR3 is 15 amino acids. Trimming cost V 0 bases and J 5 bases, with 13 bases left between them.

V is TRBV14 and J is TRBJ1-1; D is unresolved. CDR3 length equals 12 residues. The germline V and J ends were trimmed by 6 bases and 11 bases, with 16 bases remaining between them. Germline V gene data show CDR1 as SGHDN and CDR2 as FVKESK. This CDR3 reads CASSRGGDRAFF. Here the CDR3 DNA reads TGTGCCAGCAGTCGAGGCGGCGATCGGGCTTTCTTT.